Each of the 14 T cell receptor beta chains below was sequenced from the same sample in a study of human T cells and chemical hapten exposure. In TCRdb, the RACE reads were re-called with MiXCR into one record per CDR3 protein. The sample lists roughly 120,000 distinct CDR3 sequences, around 10% occurring once. Described time point: patch test 1, 2 weeks after DPC sensitization. Treatment here: therapeutic diphenylcyclopropenone sensitization with weekly scalp DPC. Here the sequenced sample was whole blood, taken in connection with sensitization to the hapten diphenylcyclopropenone (DPC). The receptors stem from a woman between 50 and 59 years old with alopecia areata. Some clones in this sample may be carry-over from other donors' samples.

This chain uses TRBV5-3 with TRBJ2-3, with TRBD2 matching 13 bases. TRBV5-3 is an ORF, and what it does is uncertain. Germline trimming cut 8 bases from V and 5 bases from J; bases unmatched to any gene: 2. The CDR3 is 13 amino acids. This CDR3 is CARRLAGGDTQYF. The CDR3 DNA reads as TGTGCCAGGAGACTAGCGGGAGGAGATACGCAGTATTTT.

The chain couples TRBV7-9 to TRBJ2-3; 10 bases are a match to TRBD2. The CDR3 totals 13 residues. Trimming at V came to 6 bases and at J to 6 bases, leaving 3 bases not matched to a gene. Germline loops: CDR1 SEHNR, CDR2 FQNEAQ (reference sequence). This CDR3 reads CASRSSGGDTQYF. Here the CDR3 DNA reads TGTGCCAGCAGGTCTAGCGGGGGCGATACGCAGTATTTT.

This clonotype was seen ten or more times. The V and J genes are TRBV6-5 and TRBJ2-2; D remains unclear. The CDR3 sequence is 13 residues long. V dropped 5 bases and J dropped 6 bases, with 10 bases sitting between them. Germline values: CDR1 MNHEY, CDR2 SVGAGI. The CDR3: CASSRPSPGELFF. DNA of the CDR3: TGTGCCAGCAGTAGACCCTCGCCCGGGGAGCTGTTTTTT.

This clonotype was counted many times. The gene calls are TRBV24-1 and TRBJ2-7; weak D call: TRBD1 (5 bases). The V and J ends lost 4 bases and 2 bases respectively, with 14 bases between them. The CDR3 runs to 15 residues. CDR1 KGHDR and CDR2 SFDVKD come from the germline V gene. The CDR3 loop is CATSDATVRTYEQYF. The CDR3 DNA reads TGTGCCACCAGTGACGCGACAGTGCGAACCTACGAGCAGTACTTC.

This clonotype was counted between two and nine times. The chain employs TRBV10-3 and TRBJ2-3, with D maybe TRBD2 (6 bases). Germline CDR1 is ENHRY and CDR2 is SYGVKD. The CDR3 is made up of 16 amino acids. Trimming left V 4 bases short and J 2 bases short, with 16 bases between. The CDR3 DNA follows: TGTGCCATCAGTGGTGGAGCGGGCCTCGACACAGATACGCAGTATTTT. Translated: CAISGGAGLDTDTQYF.

Ten or more counts support this clonotype. The V gene is TRBV7-9, the J gene TRBJ1-2; weak D call: TRBD1 (6 bases). The CDR3 sequence is 14 residues long. The V gene lost 5 bases and the J gene lost 4 bases, with 14 bases spanning the gap. The germline gives CDR1 SEHNR, CDR2 FQNEAQ (reference sequence). CDR3 amino acids: CASSQITGSYGYTF. The CDR3 nucleotides are TGTGCCAGCAGCCAAATTACAGGGAGCTATGGCTACACCTTC.

This clonotype was counted at least ten times. The chain combines TRBV20-1 with TRBJ2-7; 7 positions agree with TRBD1. CDR1 is DFQATT, CDR2 SNEGSKA, per germline (reference sequence). The CDR3 runs to 16 residues. J was trimmed by 2 bases and V by 0 bases; bases with no gene match: 10. CDR3 bases: TGCAGTGCTAGAGATCCGGGGACAGCCTCTCCCTACGAGCAGTACTTC. It is translated as CSARDPGTASPYEQYF.

The V call is TRBV10-3, the J call TRBJ2-7; D is unclear. CDR1 ENHRY and CDR2 SYGVKD come from the germline V gene. The CDR3 is made up of 11 amino acids. The ends were cut back, 8 bases at V and 6 bases at J, with 11 bases in the middle. The CDR3 DNA reads TGTGCCATCTCGGCCCAATTCGAGCAGTACTTC. This gives the protein CAISAQFEQYF.

This clonotype was counted many times. The rearrangement uses TRBV10-2 and TRBJ1-5, with unresolved D. CDR1 and CDR2 from the germline V gene are WSHSY and SAAADI. This CDR3 comprises 12 residues. V lost 2 bases, J lost 3 bases, and 2 bases lay in between. The CDR3 DNA sequence: TGCGCCAGCAGTGAGCCCAATCAGCCCCAGCATTTT. It translates to CASSEPNQPQHF.

The chain joins TRBV6-5 to TRBJ2-5, with D possibly matching TRBD1 (6 bases). The CDR3 loop spans 15 amino acids. Germline V gene sequence: CDR1 MNHEY, CDR2 SVGAGI. The V and J ends lost 2 bases and 3 bases respectively, with 13 bases between them. CDR3 DNA: TGTGCCAGCAGTTACGCAGTACAGGGAAAAGAGACCCAGTACTTC. Its protein product is CASSYAVQGKETQYF.

J is TRBJ2-1 and V is TRBV20-1; TRBD1 matches at 11 bases. Germline lookup yields CDR1 DFQATT and CDR2 SNEGSKA (reference sequence). V lost 2 bases, J lost 6 bases, and 6 bases stayed unmatched. The CDR3 contains 15 residues. CDR3 DNA sequence: TGCAGTGCTAGATCGGACAGGGGGCAGCCCAATGAGCAGTTCTTC. This codes for CSARSDRGQPNEQFF.

This clonotype was counted at least ten times. The chain couples TRBV19 to TRBJ1-1; perhaps TRBD1 as D (6 bases). V was cut by 7 bases and J by 6 bases, with 18 bases left in between. CDR1 and CDR2 (germline): LNHDA, SQIVND (reference sequence). The CDR3 totals 14 residues. Here the CDR3 DNA reads TGTGCCAGTACCCCAGGACAGCGAGCAGCTGAAGCTTTCTTT. Its translation is CASTPGQRAAEAFF.

Worth noting for this clonotype: The junction departs from the called germline gene at one end, perhaps through a read error. The chain recombines TRBV12-3 or TRBV12-4 with TRBJ2-3; D is unresolved. This CDR3 has 11 residues. CDR3 nucleotide sequence: TGTGCCGGCAGTTCAACAGATACGCAGTATTTT. Its translation: CAGSSTDTQYF.

The rearrangement joins TRBV11-2 to TRBJ2-1; D remains ambiguous. Per germline, CDR1 SGHAT and CDR2 FQNNGV. The CDR3 spans 14 residues. Trimming took 6 bases from V and 1 from J, leaving 10 bases between them. CDR3 sequence reads: CASSEVGSYNEQFF. Here the CDR3 DNA reads TGTGCCAGCAGTGAAGTAGGATCCTACAATGAGCAGTTCTTC.